This TCR beta chain is drawn from a study of blood T cell repertoires in COVID-19. At the level of the study: Specimens from acute and convalescent COVID-19 originated in the United States, Italy and Spain. Sample material is recorded as cDNA or gDNA derived from T cells, B-cell-depleted T cells, or PBMCs.

Method: immunoSEQ multiplex PCR; TCRdb's copy keeps in-frame clones and lacks some. The sample yields more than 200,000 clones, 70% to 90% seen once. Germline trimming cut 2 bases from V and 5 bases from J; bases unmatched to any gene: 15. Germline lookup yields CDR1 SGHRS and CDR2 YFSETQ. The CDR3 loop spans 18 amino acids. The receptor was isolated from a woman between 50 and 59 years old with acute or convalescent COVID-19. The chain recombines TRBV5-1 with TRBJ2-2; 7 bases are a match to TRBD1. The source material was peripheral blood. CDR3 loop: CASSLGLGRGRRTGELFF. In nucleotides, the CDR3 is TGCGCCAGCAGCTTAGGTTTAGGAAGGGGGCGAAGGACCGGGGAGCTGTTTTTT.